The rows below give T cell receptor beta chains drawn from one sample of a study of human T cells and chemical hapten exposure. TCRdb used MiXCR to reprocess the RACE reads, holding one entry per CDR3 protein. The sample lists tens of thousands of distinct CDR3 sequences; more than 9% were seen once. The sample was whole blood, taken in connection with sensitization to the hapten diphenylcyclopropenone (DPC). The receptors were sampled from a man aged 40-49 years with alopecia areata. Some clones in this sample may be carry-over from other donors' samples. CDR3s include the opening cysteine and the closing phenylalanine or tryptophan. D genes are given only for firm matches. Where a row states a size, it is once, few, many or the class of an expanded clone; other rows omit it.

j_call: TRBJ2-1; clone_size: many; v_call: TRBV28; d_call: -; cdr3_nt: TGTGCCAGCAGTTTAGGACTCCCTTACAATGAGCAGTTCTTC; cdr3_aa: CASSLGLPYNEQFF
j_call: TRBJ2-1; clone_size: -; v_call: TRBV3-1; d_call: -; cdr3_nt: TGTGCCAGCAGCCAAGATAGGCGTAGGAATGAGCAGTTCTTC; cdr3_aa: CASSQDRRRNEQFF
j_call: TRBJ1-5; clone_size: many; v_call: TRBV28; d_call: TRBD1; cdr3_nt: TGTGCCAGCAGTTCCGGACAGGGGAATCAGCCCCAGCATTTT; cdr3_aa: CASSSGQGNQPQHF
j_call: TRBJ1-2; clone_size: many; v_call: TRBV29-1; d_call: TRBD1; cdr3_nt: TGCAGCGTTGAGACAGGGGACCAGGGTGGCTACACCTTC; cdr3_aa: CSVETGDQGGYTF
j_call: TRBJ2-3; clone_size: -; v_call: TRBV24-1; d_call: TRBD2; cdr3_nt: TGTGCCACCAGAGAAACTAGCGGGACAGCTGCACAGTATTTT; cdr3_aa: CATRETSGTAAQYF
j_call: TRBJ2-3; clone_size: once; v_call: TRBV24-1; d_call: -; cdr3_nt: TGTGCCACTCGCCAAGGCGATACGCAGTATTTT; cdr3_aa: CATRQGDTQYF
j_call: TRBJ2-5; clone_size: many; v_call: TRBV27; d_call: TRBD1; cdr3_nt: TGTGCCAGCTCTAGGGACAGGGGAGGGTCATTCGGGGAGACCCAGTACTTC; cdr3_aa: CASSRDRGGSFGETQYF
j_call: TRBJ1-5; clone_size: few; v_call: TRBV7-2; d_call: -; cdr3_nt: TGTGCCAGCAGCTTAGAAGTGAGCCGTGAGCCCCAGCATTTT; cdr3_aa: CASSLEVSREPQHF
j_call: TRBJ2-5; clone_size: few; v_call: TRBV20-1; d_call: -; cdr3_nt: TGCAGTGCTCCGGGACCGACGTTCCAAGAGACCCAGTACTTC; cdr3_aa: CSAPGPTFQETQYF
j_call: TRBJ2-5; clone_size: many; v_call: TRBV5-4; d_call: TRBD2; cdr3_nt: TGTGCCAGCAGCCCGGAGGGACTAGCCGAGACCCAGTACTTC; cdr3_aa: CASSPEGLAETQYF
j_call: TRBJ2-3; clone_size: -; v_call: TRBV6-5; d_call: -; cdr3_nt: TGTGCCAGCAGCGGGGTGGGGACTCCTACAGATACGCAGTATTTT; cdr3_aa: CASSGVGTPTDTQYF
j_call: TRBJ2-1; clone_size: -; v_call: TRBV7-9; d_call: TRBD2; cdr3_nt: TGTGCCAGCAGCTTAGGGGCAGCGGGAGCTAAGGGGCTCTTCTTC; cdr3_aa: CASSLGAAGAKGLFF
j_call: TRBJ2-3; clone_size: -; v_call: TRBV19; d_call: TRBD2; cdr3_nt: TGTGCCAGTAGTTGGGGGACTAGCGGGAGGGATACGCAGTATTTT; cdr3_aa: CASSWGTSGRDTQYF
j_call: TRBJ2-5; clone_size: -; v_call: TRBV6-5; d_call: -; cdr3_nt: TGTGCCAGCAGTTACGATTCGCAGGGTCGGCAAGAGACCCAGTACTTC; cdr3_aa: CASSYDSQGRQETQYF
j_call: TRBJ1-1; clone_size: few; v_call: TRBV5-1; d_call: TRBD1; cdr3_nt: TGCGCCAGCAGCTTGGCTGGTTTGGCAGGGGGTACTGAAGCTTTCTTT; cdr3_aa: CASSLAGLAGGTEAFF
j_call: TRBJ2-1; clone_size: few; v_call: TRBV7-9; d_call: -; cdr3_nt: TGTGCCAGCAGCTCCCTGGGGGAGCAGTTCTTC; cdr3_aa: CASSSLGEQFF
j_call: TRBJ2-7; clone_size: few; v_call: TRBV10-3; d_call: -; cdr3_nt: TGTGCCATCAGTGTGGGCAGAGACTACGAGCAGTACTTC; cdr3_aa: CAISVGRDYEQYF
j_call: TRBJ1-1; clone_size: many; v_call: TRBV20-1; d_call: -; cdr3_nt: TGCAGTGCTAGCAAGGTTGGTACGAACACTGAAGCTTTCTTT; cdr3_aa: CSASKVGTNTEAFF
j_call: TRBJ1-5; clone_size: -; v_call: TRBV5-1; d_call: -; cdr3_nt: TGCGCCAGCAGACCGGGACGCAATAGCAATCAGCCCCAGCATTTT; cdr3_aa: CASRPGRNSNQPQHF
j_call: TRBJ1-2; clone_size: -; v_call: TRBV20-1; d_call: -; cdr3_nt: TGCAGTGCAAGCCTCCAGGGGTCTTCTAACTATGGCTACACCTTC; cdr3_aa: CSASLQGSSNYGYTF
j_call: TRBJ1-5; clone_size: -; v_call: TRBV19; d_call: -; cdr3_nt: TGTGCCAGTAGTATAGCCCAGGGTGGTACTCAGCCCCAGCATTTT; cdr3_aa: CASSIAQGGTQPQHF
j_call: TRBJ2-7; clone_size: -; v_call: TRBV7-2; d_call: -; cdr3_nt: TGTGCCAGCAGCTTAGCGTGGAGTTACGAGCAGTACTTC; cdr3_aa: CASSLAWSYEQYF
j_call: TRBJ1-1; clone_size: -; v_call: TRBV20-1; d_call: -; cdr3_nt: TGCAGTGCCAGAGAAGGGGGGAATGAAGCTTTCTTT; cdr3_aa: CSAREGGNEAFF
j_call: TRBJ2-3; clone_size: few; v_call: TRBV29-1; d_call: -; cdr3_nt: TGCAGCGCCGCGACCGAGCCCGCGACAGATACGCAGTATTTT; cdr3_aa: CSAATEPATDTQYF
j_call: TRBJ1-4; clone_size: -; v_call: TRBV10-3; d_call: -; cdr3_nt: TGTGCCATCAGTGACTCCGGGACAACTATTGAAAAACTGTTTTTT; cdr3_aa: CAISDSGTTIEKLFF
j_call: TRBJ2-1; clone_size: -; v_call: TRBV6-5; d_call: TRBD2; cdr3_nt: TGTGCCAGCAGTCGCGGGGGGATCTACAATGAGCAGTTCTTC; cdr3_aa: CASSRGGIYNEQFF
j_call: TRBJ1-2; clone_size: -; v_call: TRBV29-1; d_call: -; cdr3_nt: TGCAGTGTACCTGAGGGGTTGTACTCTGGCTACACCTTC; cdr3_aa: CSVPEGLYSGYTF
j_call: TRBJ2-5; clone_size: many; v_call: TRBV10-3; d_call: TRBD2; cdr3_nt: TGTGCCATCAGTGAGTCTTTGACTAGCGGGACCCAAGAGACCCAGTACTTC; cdr3_aa: CAISESLTSGTQETQYF
j_call: TRBJ2-1; clone_size: few; v_call: TRBV18; d_call: TRBD2; cdr3_nt: TGTGCCAGCTCACCTAGGACTAGCGGGAGGGTCTACAATGAGCAGTTCTTC; cdr3_aa: CASSPRTSGRVYNEQFF
j_call: TRBJ2-5; clone_size: -; v_call: TRBV2; d_call: -; cdr3_nt: TGTGCCAGCAGCCGAAATACAAATCAAGAGACCCAGTACTTC; cdr3_aa: CASSRNTNQETQYF